The T cell receptor beta chain described here comes from a study of multiple sclerosis patients with progressive multifocal leukoencephalopathy. Study-wide points: No common TRBV or TRBJ usage or pairing appeared at PML. PML-onset expanded TRB clones were detectable before and during natalizumab therapy.

The V and J ends lost 4 bases and 6 bases, in that order; junction bases with no gene match: 8. This CDR3 has 15 residues. Germline CDR1 reads LGHNA; CDR2 reads YSLEER. Repertoires were generated with immunoSEQ multiplex PCR, while TCRdb's copy carries only in-frame clones and drops some. The sample has around 30,000 clones, about 90% seen once. Time point defined: 6 months of natalizumab therapy. All PML patients were female, and all patients had earlier interferon beta. T1 marks 6 months and T2 marks 12 months of natalizumab therapy. In the case of this clone: Its antigen is currently unknown.

V and J are TRBV4-3 and TRBJ1-2; TRBD1 agrees at 10 bases. The sample consisted of PBMCs, taken from a patient treated with natalizumab. The clonotype was recovered from a human donor with multiple sclerosis. The CDR3 sequence: CASSPGDRGSNGYTF. In DNA, the CDR3 is TGCGCCAGCAGCCCCGGGGACAGGGGAAGTAATGGCTACACCTTC.